Described below is a single T cell receptor beta chain sequence and its context. The CDR3 has 14 residues. CDR1 and CDR2 (germline): LGHNA, YNFKEQ. Between the trimmed V and J ends, which lost 5 bases and 1 base, there was a span of 11 bases. Per the original data handling: Amplification of reference gene primers was used by the study to estimate nucleated cell counts. Clones were sequenced by immunoSEQ multiplex PCR, and TCRdb holds only the in-frame ones, with some missing. Clonal size and the V and J genes are those of that table, whereas D and trimming came from the DNA. The data show around 7,500 clones, around 67% seen once. This specimen comes from a study of blood T cell repertoires in COVID-19. Study summary: Acute and convalescent COVID-19 samples came from the United States, Italy and Spain.

The sample consisted of peripheral blood. This receptor was taken from a human donor in a cohort sampled during active COVID-19. The V gene is TRBV4-2, the J gene TRBJ1-1; D is ambiguous. Written as DNA, the CDR3 is TGTGCCAGCAGCTTACAGACCGAGAACACTGAAGCTTTCTTT. It encodes CASSLQTENTEAFF.